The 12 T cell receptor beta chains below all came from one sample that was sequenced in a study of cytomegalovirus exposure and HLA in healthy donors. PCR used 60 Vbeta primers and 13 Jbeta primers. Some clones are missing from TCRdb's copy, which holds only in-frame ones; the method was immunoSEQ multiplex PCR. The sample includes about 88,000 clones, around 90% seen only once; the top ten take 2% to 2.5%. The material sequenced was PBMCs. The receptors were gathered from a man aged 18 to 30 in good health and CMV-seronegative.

In DNA form, the CDR3 reads TGTGCCAGCAGTCCGGTAACCCGGGACAGCCGTGCGGGCACCTTC. Translated, it gives CASSPVTRDSRAGTF. This rearrangement joins TRBV28 to TRBJ1-2; TRBD1 matches 7 bases. Germline V gives CDR1 MDHEN, CDR2 SYDVKM. V gave up 5 bases and J gave up 13 bases; unmatched junction bases: 19. The CDR3 is 15 amino acids.

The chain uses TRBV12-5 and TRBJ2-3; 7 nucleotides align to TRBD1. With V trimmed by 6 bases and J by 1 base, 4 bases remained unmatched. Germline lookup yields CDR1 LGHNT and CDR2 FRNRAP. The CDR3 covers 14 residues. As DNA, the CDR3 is TGTGCTAGTGGCCTAACAGGGGGCACAGATACGCAGTATTTT. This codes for CASGLTGGTDTQYF. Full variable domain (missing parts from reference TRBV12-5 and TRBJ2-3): DARVTQTPRHKVTEMGQEVTMRCQPILGHNTVFWYRQTMMQGLELLAYFRNRAPLDDSGMPKDRFSAEMPDATLATLKIQPSEPRDSAVYFCASGLTGGTDTQYFGPGTRLTVL.

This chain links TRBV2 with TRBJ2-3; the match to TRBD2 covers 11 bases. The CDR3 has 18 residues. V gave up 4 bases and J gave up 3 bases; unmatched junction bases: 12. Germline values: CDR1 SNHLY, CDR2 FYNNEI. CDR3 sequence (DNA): TGTGCCAGCAGTGGGGGGGGCCAACTAGCGGGAGATACAGATACGCAGTATTTT. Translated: CASSGGGQLAGDTDTQYF.

The CDR3 DNA sequence: TGTGCCAGCCAACCGGGACTAGCGGGAGTCGGGGAGCTGTTTTTT. Translated: CASQPGLAGVGELFF. The V call is TRBV18, the J call TRBJ2-2, with 14 nucleotides matching TRBD2. The V and J ends lost 8 bases and 7 bases, in that order; junction bases with no gene match: 6. Per germline, CDR1 KGHSH and CDR2 LQKENI. CDR3 length: 15 amino acids.

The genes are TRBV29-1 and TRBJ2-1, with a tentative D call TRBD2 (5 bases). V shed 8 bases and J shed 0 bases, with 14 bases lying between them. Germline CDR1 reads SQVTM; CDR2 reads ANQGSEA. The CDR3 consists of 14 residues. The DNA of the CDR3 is TGCAGCACCCGTGAGGGAAGCTCCTACAATGAGCAGTTCTTC. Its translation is CSTREGSSYNEQFF.

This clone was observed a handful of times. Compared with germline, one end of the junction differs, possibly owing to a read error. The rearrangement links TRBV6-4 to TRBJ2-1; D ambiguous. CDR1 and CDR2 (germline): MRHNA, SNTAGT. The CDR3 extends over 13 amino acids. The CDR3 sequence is CASSGDSHNEQFF. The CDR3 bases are TGTGCCAGCAGTGGAGACTCCCACAATGAGCAGTTCTTC.

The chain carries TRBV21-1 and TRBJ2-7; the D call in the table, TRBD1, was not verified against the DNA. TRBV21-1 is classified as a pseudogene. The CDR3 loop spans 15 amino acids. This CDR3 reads CASSNSPGHLYEQYF. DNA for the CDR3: TGTGCCAGCAGCAATTCCCCGGGACACCTCTACGAGCAGTACTTC.

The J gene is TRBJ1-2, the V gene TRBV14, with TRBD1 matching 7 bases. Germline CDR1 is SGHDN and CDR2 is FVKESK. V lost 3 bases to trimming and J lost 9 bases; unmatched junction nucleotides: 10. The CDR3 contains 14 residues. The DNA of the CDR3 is TGTGCCAGCAGCCACCGACAGGGAGGCGTTAGCTACACCTTC. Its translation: CASSHRQGGVSYTF.

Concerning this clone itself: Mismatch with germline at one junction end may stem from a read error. CDR3 sequence (DNA): TGTGCCAGCCCACCACGAACAGGGGGCAATCAGCCCCAGCATTTT. Amino acids: CASPPRTGGNQPQHF. This chain links TRBV18 with TRBJ1-5; 7 bases agree with TRBD1. The CDR3 consists of 15 residues. From germline, CDR1 is KGHSH and CDR2 LQKENI.

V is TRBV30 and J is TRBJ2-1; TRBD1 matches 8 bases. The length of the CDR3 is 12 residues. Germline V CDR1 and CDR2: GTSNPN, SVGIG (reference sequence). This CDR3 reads CARQGQRNEQFF. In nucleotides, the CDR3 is TGTGCACGACAGGGGCAGAGGAATGAGCAGTTCTTC.

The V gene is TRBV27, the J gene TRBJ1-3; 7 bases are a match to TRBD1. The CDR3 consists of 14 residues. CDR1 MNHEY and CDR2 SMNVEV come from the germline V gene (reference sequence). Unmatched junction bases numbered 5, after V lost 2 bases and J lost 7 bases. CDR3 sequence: CASSLREGANTIYF. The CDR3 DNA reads TGTGCCAGCAGTTTAAGAGAGGGGGCGAACACCATATATTTT.

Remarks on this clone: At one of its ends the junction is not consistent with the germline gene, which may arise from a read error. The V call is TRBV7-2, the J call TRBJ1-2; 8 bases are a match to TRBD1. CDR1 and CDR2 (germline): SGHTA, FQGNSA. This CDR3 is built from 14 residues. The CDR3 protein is CASSSQLVGQGVIF. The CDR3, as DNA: TGTGCCAGCAGCTCCCAACTCGTTGGACAGGGCGTCATCTTC.